This entry concerns a single T cell receptor beta chain. Original methodology: Amplification of reference gene primers provided the estimated nucleated cell counts. Produced via immunoSEQ multiplex PCR; TCRdb's table is partial and in-frame only. V and J calls and clone size follow that table, whereas D and trimming were derived from the DNA. In the table there are tens of thousands of clones, roughly 68% of which are singletons. The germline V gene has CDR1 MDHEN and CDR2 SYDVKM. V was clipped by 10 bases and J by 7 bases; unmatched bases: 7. This CDR3 has 12 amino acids. This sample was included in a study of blood T cell repertoires in COVID-19. Study-level background: PBMCs, B-cell-depleted T cells, or T cells provided the cDNA or gDNA that made up the material.

This receptor was obtained from a woman of 80 years or more with acute or convalescent COVID-19. The sequenced material came from peripheral blood. V is TRBV28 and J is TRBJ1-1; 9 positions match TRBD1. The CDR3 nucleotides are TGTGCCATCAGGACAGGGGTGGTTGAAGCTTTCTTT. Protein product: CAIRTGVVEAFF.